These 23 T cell receptor beta chains share one sample of origin, sequenced in a study of identical twins. Each CDR3 protein is one row after TCRdb ran MiXCR on the 5' RACE reads. Here the sample spans a few hundred thousand distinct CDR3 sequences, 9.5% being singletons. A further study also used this sample, focusing on yellow fever vaccine responses in identical twins.

Sequenced input: CD8+ T cells sorted from blood. These receptors were collected from a woman younger than 30 in good health.

This clonotype was counted between two and nine times. The gene calls are TRBV20-1 and TRBJ2-1, with 11 bases aligning to TRBD2. The CDR3 sequence is 15 residues long. The trim removed 6 bases at V and 3 bases at J, leaving 7 bases unmatched. Germline CDR1 and CDR2: DFQATT and SNEGSKA (reference sequence). The CDR3 is CSAPRGLADYNEQFF. The CDR3 DNA reads as TGCAGTGCACCGAGGGGACTAGCGGACTACAATGAGCAGTTCTTC.

The chain carries TRBV29-1 and TRBJ2-1, with D unresolved. V was shortened by 1 base and J by 0 bases, with 16 bases between the two germline ends. The CDR3 extends over 17 amino acids. Germline CDR1 SQVTM, CDR2 ANQGSEA. CDR3 DNA sequence: TGCAGCGTTGAAGTCCCCGTGGGATGGAGCTCCTACAATGAGCAGTTCTTC. As protein: CSVEVPVGWSSYNEQFF.

There are a few counts of this clonotype. DNA for the CDR3: TGCGCCAGCAGTGAACCCCCGGGGCTATCTAGCACAGATACGCAGTATTTT. Residues: CASSEPPGLSSTDTQYF. The chain joins TRBV10-2 to TRBJ2-3, with D possibly called TRBD1 or TRBD2 (5 bases each). V was trimmed by 3 bases and J by 0 bases, leaving 16 bases between them. The CDR3 extends over 17 amino acids. Germline V gene lookup returns CDR1 WSHSY and CDR2 SAAADI.

This clonotype showed up many times. The rearrangement links TRBV20-1 to TRBJ2-7, with 9 nucleotides matching TRBD2. Germline CDR1 is DFQATT and CDR2 is SNEGSKA (reference sequence). This CDR3 contains 17 residues. With 0 bases clipped from V and 1 base from J, the junction kept 10 bases outside the gene matches. The CDR3 here is CSARDPRGLAGSYEQYF. CDR3 coding DNA: TGCAGTGCTAGAGATCCCCGGGGGCTAGCGGGGTCCTACGAGCAGTACTTC.

This clonotype was seen more than once but under ten times. The chain employs TRBV7-9 and TRBJ2-1, with D uncertain. V lost 5 bases and J lost 8, with 22 bases in between. Germline V gives CDR1 SEHNR, CDR2 FQNEAQ (reference sequence). The CDR3 contains 16 residues. CDR3 amino acids: CASSRTDGPDSDEQFF. The CDR3 DNA sequence: TGTGCCAGCAGCCGAACCGACGGACCGGATTCGGATGAGCAGTTCTTC. The whole variable domain, filled in from reference TRBV7-9 and TRBJ2-1, reads DTGVSQNPRHKITKRGQNVTFRCDPISEHNRLYWYRQTLGQGPEFLTYFQNEAQLEKSRLLSDRFSAERPKGSFSTLEIQRTEQGDSAMYLCASSRTDGPDSDEQFFGPGTRLTVL.

There are many counts of this clonotype. This rearrangement joins TRBV12-3 or TRBV12-4 to TRBJ2-3, with a tentative D call TRBD2 (7 bases). CDR3 length equals 14 residues. V shed 3 bases and J shed 4 bases, with 11 bases lying between them. The CDR3 sequence: CASSLRGGADTQYF. The CDR3 coding sequence is TGTGCCAGCAGTTTGAGGGGGGGCGCAGATACGCAGTATTTT.

In its sample, this clonotype was seen a few times. V usage is TRBV7-8 and J usage is TRBJ2-7; 8 nucleotides line up with TRBD2. V was clipped by 5 bases and J by 4 bases; unmatched bases: 10. The CDR3 has 15 amino acids. Germline V gives CDR1 SGHVS, CDR2 FQNEAQ. CDR3 bases: TGTGCCAGCAGCCCCCTCCCCAGCGGGGGATACGAGCAGTACTTC. Translation: CASSPLPSGGYEQYF.

The rearrangement joins TRBV20-1 to TRBJ2-3; weak D call: TRBD2 (5 bases). Germline-derived CDR1 and CDR2 are DFQATT and SNEGSKA (reference sequence). Trimming stripped 5 bases from V and 2 bases from J, with 17 bases between. This CDR3 spans 15 amino acids. CDR3 coding DNA: TGCAGTGCTCCCCCGATCGGGGAGAACACAGATACGCAGTATTTT. Its translation is CSAPPIGENTDTQYF.

The chain recombines TRBV4-3 with TRBJ2-7; the D gene could be TRBD1 or TRBD2 (6 bases each). Germline assignment: CDR1 LGHNA and CDR2 YSLEER. The V end was cut by 3 bases, the J end by 1 base, with 13 bases between. The CDR3 is 15 amino acids. The CDR3 loop reads CASSHSEGGSYEQYF. CDR3 nucleotides: TGCGCCAGCAGCCATTCCGAGGGGGGTTCCTACGAGCAGTACTTC.

The V gene is TRBV7-8, the J gene TRBJ2-1; 11 bases map to TRBD2. CDR3 size: 15 residues. Trimming cost V 4 bases and J 5 bases; bases outside gene matches: 4. CDR1 is SGHVS, CDR2 FQNEAQ, per germline. The CDR3 DNA sequence: TGTGCCAGCAGCTCACTAGCGGGAGCCAACAATGAGCAGTTCTTC. It is translated as CASSSLAGANNEQFF.

This clonotype came up a few times. The chain has TRBV29-1 and TRBJ2-2; D gene unclear. Germline values: CDR1 SQVTM, CDR2 ANQGSEA. V lost 7 bases, J lost 2 bases, and 11 bases lay in between. The CDR3 has 13 amino acids. CDR3 nucleotide sequence: TGCAGCGCTGCAGACATAAACACCGGGGAGCTGTTTTTT. Residues: CSAADINTGELFF.

This sequence joins TRBV7-9 and TRBJ2-7; 8 positions agree with TRBD1. Per germline, CDR1 SEHNR and CDR2 FQNEAQ (reference sequence). The CDR3 contains 17 residues. V gave up 1 base and J gave up 0 bases; unmatched junction bases: 8. As DNA, the CDR3 is TGTGCCAGCAGCTTAGAAATCGCGACAGGGGCCTCCTACGAGCAGTACTTC. This codes for CASSLEIATGASYEQYF.

This clonotype was seen many times. J is TRBJ1-1 and V is TRBV6-2 or TRBV6-3, with 9 bases that match TRBD1. Germline CDR1 is MNHEY and CDR2 is SVGEGT. J was trimmed by 5 bases and V by 5 bases; bases with no gene match: 6. This CDR3 has 14 amino acids. In DNA, the CDR3 is TGTGCCAGCAGTCGGACAGGGGAACATACTGAAGCTTTCTTT. Translating it yields CASSRTGEHTEAFF.

Of note for this clonotype: One end of the junction is discordant with germline, which a read error may explain. The chain joins TRBV2 to TRBJ2-4; 15 nucleotides match TRBD2. Germline CDR1 is SNHLY and CDR2 is FYNNEI. The CDR3 runs 18 residues. CDR3 bases: TGTGCCCGCAGTTTGGGACTAGCGGGGGGTTTAGCCAAAAACATTCAGTACTTC. This gives the protein CARSLGLAGGLAKNIQYF.

This clonotype has at least ten counts. The V gene is TRBV6-5, the J gene TRBJ2-1, with TRBD2 matching over 9 bases. Losses at the gene ends were 0 bases for V and 4 bases for J; bases not matched to a gene: 1. The CDR3 contains 15 residues. Germline CDR1 is MNHEY and CDR2 is SVGAGI. Here the CDR3 reads CASSYSSGGYNEQFF. In nucleotides, the CDR3 is TGTGCCAGCAGTTACTCAAGCGGGGGGTACAATGAGCAGTTCTTC.

This clonotype was seen only a few times. This sequence joins TRBV21-1 and TRBJ2-7; TRBD2 is taken as the D call from the table, unchecked against the DNA. TRBV21-1 represents a pseudogene. The CDR3 runs 13 residues. The CDR3 sequence is CAKTNPGLAHQYF. Here the CDR3 DNA reads TGTGCCAAAACAAACCCGGGACTAGCGCACCAGTATTTC.

This chain connects TRBV7-9 to TRBJ1-6; 11 bases are shared with TRBD1. Germline V gene data show CDR1 as SEHNR and CDR2 as FQNEAQ (reference sequence). The V and J ends lost 5 bases and 10 bases, in that order; junction bases with no gene match: 4. The CDR3 extends over 14 amino acids. The CDR3 DNA reads as TGTGCCAGCAGCCGGACAGGGGGCGACTCACCCCTCCACTTT. This gives the protein CASSRTGGDSPLHF.

The chain links TRBV28 to TRBJ2-7; 10 nucleotides agree with TRBD2. CDR1 is MDHEN and CDR2 is SYDVKM in the germline V gene. The ends lost 5 bases at V and 2 bases at J; junction bases unmatched: 9. This CDR3 region has 16 residues. This CDR3 is CASSNPATSGPYEQYF. The CDR3 DNA is TGTGCCAGCAGTAACCCGGCGACTAGCGGGCCCTACGAGCAGTACTTC.

This clonotype was seen a few times. V gene TRBV7-9 combines with J gene TRBJ2-1, with no clear D. The germline CDR1 and CDR2 sequences are SEHNR and FQNEAQ (reference sequence). V was pared by 10 bases and J by 7 bases, with 14 bases between. This CDR3 contains 12 residues. The CDR3 bases are TGTGCCATCCCGCCGAAGTTGAATGAGCAGTTCTTC. It is translated as CAIPPKLNEQFF. The variable domain in full, completed from reference TRBV7-9 and TRBJ2-1, reads DTGVSQNPRHKITKRGQNVTFRCDPISEHNRLYWYRQTLGQGPEFLTYFQNEAQLEKSRLLSDRFSAERPKGSFSTLEIQRTEQGDSAMYLCAIPPKLNEQFFGPGTRLTVL.

There are a few counts of this clonotype. V gene TRBV3-1 combines with J gene TRBJ2-3, with 8 bases identical to TRBD1. With 0 bases clipped from V and 8 bases from J, the junction kept 10 bases outside the gene matches. Germline CDR1 reads LGHDT; CDR2 reads YNNKEL (reference sequence). This CDR3 contains 16 residues. CDR3 protein: CASSQDPTGEEGTQYF. The CDR3 DNA reads TGTGCCAGCAGCCAAGACCCGACAGGGGAAGAGGGTACGCAGTATTTT.

Ten or more counts support this clonotype. The chain uses TRBV12-3 or TRBV12-4 and TRBJ1-2; maybe TRBD1 (5 bases). V was cut by 3 bases and J by 3 bases, with 11 bases left in between. The CDR3 loop spans 14 amino acids. The CDR3 here is CASSFGQGDYGYTF. CDR3 nucleotides: TGTGCCAGCAGTTTCGGGCAGGGTGACTATGGCTACACCTTC.

This clonotype showed up just a few times. This CDR3 reads CASSLSKYF. The DNA for the CDR3 is TGTGCCAGCAGCTTGAGCAAGTACTTC. V and J are TRBV5-6 and TRBJ2-7; D is unclear. The CDR3 runs to 9 residues. Germline CDR1 SGHDT, CDR2 YYEEEE. V lost 1 base to trimming and J lost 11 bases, with 4 bases between them.

This clonotype showed up many times. CDR3 residues: CASSEDRVTQYF. The CDR3 coding sequence is TGTGCCAGCAGTGAAGATAGAGTAACCCAGTACTTC. V is TRBV2 and J is TRBJ2-5, with no clear D. The CDR3 runs 12 residues. Between the trimmed V and J ends, which lost 1 base and 8 bases, there was a span of 8 bases. The germline V gene has CDR1 SNHLY and CDR2 FYNNEI.